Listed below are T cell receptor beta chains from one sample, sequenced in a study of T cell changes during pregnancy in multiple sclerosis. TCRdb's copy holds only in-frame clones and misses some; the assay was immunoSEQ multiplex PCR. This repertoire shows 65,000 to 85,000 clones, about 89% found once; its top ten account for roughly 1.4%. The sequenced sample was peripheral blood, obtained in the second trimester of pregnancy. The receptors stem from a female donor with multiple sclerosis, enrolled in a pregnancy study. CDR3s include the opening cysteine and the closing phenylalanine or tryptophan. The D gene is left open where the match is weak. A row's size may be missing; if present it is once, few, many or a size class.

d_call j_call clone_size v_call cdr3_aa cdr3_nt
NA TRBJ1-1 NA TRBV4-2 CASSQEQVGDTEAFF TGTGCCAGCAGCCAGGAACAGGTTGGAGACACTGAAGCTTTCTTT
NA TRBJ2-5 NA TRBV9 CASSVAPREQETQYF TGTGCCAGCAGCGTAGCTCCGCGGGAACAAGAGACCCAGTACTTC
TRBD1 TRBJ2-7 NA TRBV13 CASSLGGQGYEQYF TGTGCCAGCAGCTTAGGGGGACAGGGCTACGAGCAGTACTTC
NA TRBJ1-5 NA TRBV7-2 CASSQDSFNQPQHF TGTGCCAGCAGCCAGGACAGTTTCAATCAGCCCCAGCATTTT
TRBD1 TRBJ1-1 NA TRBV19 CASNTGANTEAFF TGTGCCAGTAACACAGGGGCGAACACTGAAGCTTTCTTT
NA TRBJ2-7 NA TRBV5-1 CASSLARGSGEQYF TGCGCCAGCAGCTTGGCCCGAGGTAGCGGCGAGCAGTACTTC
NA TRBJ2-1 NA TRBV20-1 CSAERSNFQFF TGCAGTGCTGAGCGGTCAAACTTCCAGTTCTTC
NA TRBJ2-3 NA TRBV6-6 CASSYAEGANTQYF TGTGCCAGCAGTTACGCGGAAGGGGCAAATACGCAGTATTTT
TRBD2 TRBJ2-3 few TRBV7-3 CASSWGGTDTQYF TGTGCCAGCAGCTGGGGGGGGACAGATACGCAGTATTTT
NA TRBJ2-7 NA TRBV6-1 CASSEALVFGNRLSYEQYF TGTGCCAGCAGTGAAGCGCTGGTGTTTGGGAACAGGCTCTCCTACGAGCAGTACTTC
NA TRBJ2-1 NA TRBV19 CASLARDNEQFF TGTGCCAGTCTAGCCAGGGACAATGAGCAATTCTTC
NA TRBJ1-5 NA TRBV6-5 CASRQGGSNQPQHF TGTGCCAGCAGGCAGGGTGGCAGCAATCAGCCCCAGCATTTT
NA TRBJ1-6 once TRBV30 CAWSVLRNSPLHF TGTGCCTGGAGTGTACTCAGGAATTCACCCCTCCACTTT
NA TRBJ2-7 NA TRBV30 CAWTPGYEQYF TGTGCCTGGACCCCCGGTTACGAGCAGTACTTC
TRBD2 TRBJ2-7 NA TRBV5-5 CASSFGGGPSYEQYF TGTGCCAGCAGCTTCGGCGGGGGGCCCTCCTACGAGCAGTACTTC
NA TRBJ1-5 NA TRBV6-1 CASSQLQGSNQPQHF TGTGCCAGCAGTCAACTCCAGGGTAGCAATCAGCCCCAGCATTTT
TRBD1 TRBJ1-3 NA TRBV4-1 CASSQEGTGGNRNTIYF TGCGCCAGCAGCCAAGAAGGGACAGGGGGCAATAGAAACACCATATATTTT
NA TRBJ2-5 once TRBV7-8 CASSPPTAGPGFGETQYF TGTGCCAGCAGCCCCCCCACCGCAGGGCCGGGTTTTGGAGAGACCCAGTACTTC
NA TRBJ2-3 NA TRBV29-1 CSVERRGISTDTQYF TGCAGCGTTGAACGAAGAGGGATTAGCACAGATACGCAGTATTTT
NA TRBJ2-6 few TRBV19 CASSRGSSSGANVLTF TGTGCCAGTAGTCGGGGATCGAGCTCTGGGGCCAACGTCCTGACTTTC
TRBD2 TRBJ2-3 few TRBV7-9 CASSVHLAGAPRDTQYF TGTGCCAGCAGCGTCCATTTAGCGGGGGCCCCTCGGGATACGCAGTATTTT
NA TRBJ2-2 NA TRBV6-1 CASSASVSVGELFF TGTGCCAGCAGTGCAAGCGTGAGTGTCGGGGAGCTGTTTTTT
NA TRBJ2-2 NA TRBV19 CASSITSGVGTGELFF TGTGCCAGTAGTATAACCTCGGGGGTCGGCACCGGGGAGCTGTTTTTT
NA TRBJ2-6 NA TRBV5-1 CASSSSFSGANVLTF TGCGCCAGCAGTAGTTCATTCTCTGGGGCCAACGTCCTGACTTTC
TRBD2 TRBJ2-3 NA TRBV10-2 CASGSSGSPTDTQYF TGCGCCAGTGGATCTAGCGGGAGCCCCACAGATACGCAGTATTTT
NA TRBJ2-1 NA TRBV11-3 CASSLDQGGTTSYNEQFF TGTGCCAGCAGCTTAGATCAAGGGGGAACGACCTCCTACAATGAGCAGTTCTTC
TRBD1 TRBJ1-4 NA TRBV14 CASSHRDRNEKLFF TGTGCCAGCAGCCATCGGGACAGGAATGAAAAACTGTTTTTT
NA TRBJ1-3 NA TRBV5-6 CASSLGGSGNTIYF TGTGCCAGCTCCTTAGGAGGCTCTGGAAACACCATATATTTT
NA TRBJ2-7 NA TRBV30 CAWKNRDPFYEQYF TGTGCCTGGAAAAACCGGGATCCTTTCTACGAGCAGTACTTC
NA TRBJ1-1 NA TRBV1 CTSSHETGGAEAFF TGCACCAGCAGCCATGAAACAGGGGGGGCTGAAGCTTTCTTT
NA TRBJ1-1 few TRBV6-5 CASSRNENTEAFF TGTGCCAGCAGCAGGAACGAGAACACTGAAGCTTTCTTT
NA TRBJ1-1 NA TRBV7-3 CASSPGHQNTEAFF TGTGCCAGCAGCCCCGGACATCAGAACACTGAAGCTTTCTTT
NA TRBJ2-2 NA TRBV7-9 CASSFSSGELKTGELFF TGTGCCAGCAGCTTTAGTTCAGGGGAGTTAAAAACCGGGGAGCTGTTTTTT
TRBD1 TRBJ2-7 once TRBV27 CASSPTGGDEQYF TGTGCCAGCAGTCCGACAGGGGGGGACGAGCAGTACTTC
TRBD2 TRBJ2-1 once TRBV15 CATSPGNIGTRFNEQFF TGTGCCACCAGCCCAGGGAATATCGGGACTAGGTTCAATGAGCAGTTCTTC